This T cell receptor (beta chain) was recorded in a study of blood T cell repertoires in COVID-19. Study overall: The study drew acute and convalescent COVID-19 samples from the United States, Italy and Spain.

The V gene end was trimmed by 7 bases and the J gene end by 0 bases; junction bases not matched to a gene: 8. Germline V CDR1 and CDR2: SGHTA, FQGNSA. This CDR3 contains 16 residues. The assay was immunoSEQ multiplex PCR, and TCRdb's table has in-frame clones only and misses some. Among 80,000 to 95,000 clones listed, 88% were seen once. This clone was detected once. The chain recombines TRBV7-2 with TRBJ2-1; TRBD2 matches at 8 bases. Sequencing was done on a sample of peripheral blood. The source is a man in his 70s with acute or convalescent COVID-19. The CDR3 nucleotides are TGTGCCAGCATGGATAAGCGGGGGTCCTCCTACAATGAGCAGTTCTTC. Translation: CASMDKRGSSYNEQFF. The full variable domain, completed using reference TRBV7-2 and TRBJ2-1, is GAGVSQSPSNKVTEKGKDVELRCDPISGHTALYWYRQSLGQGLEFLIYFQGNSAPDKSGLPSDRFSAERTGGSVSTLTIQRTQQEDSAVYLCASMDKRGSSYNEQFFGPGTRLTVL.